This T cell receptor beta chain stems from a study of PD-1 blockade in classical Hodgkin lymphoma. Study results and caveats: The authors have not defined what causes the repertoire differences, possibly disease activity or prior therapy.

Concerning this clone: Its antigen is unknown.

The CDR3 spans 15 residues. V lost 5 bases, J lost 3 bases, and 16 bases lay in between. CDR1 and CDR2 from the germline V gene are LNHNV and YYDKDF (reference sequence). Profiling relied on immunoSEQ multiplex PCR, and the TCRdb table lists in-frame clones only, not all of them. The table lists fewer than 20,000 clones, around 83% of them singletons. Indicated time point: newly diagnosed, previously untreated cHL patient sample. Negative selection with magnetic separation was used to purify CD4+ T cells from thawed PBMCs. The receptor comes from a human donor with classical Hodgkin lymphoma. Sequenced input: CD4+ T cells from blood. This chain joins TRBV15 and TRBJ2-5; perhaps D is TRBD1 or TRBD2 (5 bases each). The CDR3 is CATSAGPRGEETQYF. In DNA, the CDR3 is TGTGCCACCAGCGCCGGCCCCCGGGGCGAAGAGACCCAGTACTTC.